The clone carrying this T cell receptor (beta chain) appeared a few times. Its antigen is unknown. The data belong to a study of beta chain features in type 1 diabetes. Across the whole study: Examination spanned about 99 million sorted cells from all samples. The study's findings and limits: People with Type 1 diabetes carried modestly yet significantly shorter TCRB CDR3s in all four CD4+ subsets. Naive, central memory and regulatory TCRB repertoires appeared more similar among patients than healthy donors.

The germline V and J ends were trimmed by 2 bases and 3 bases, with 15 bases remaining between them. The germline V gene encodes CDR1 MGHRA and CDR2 YSYEKL. The CDR3 is 16 amino acids. Blood was drawn once from each donor into heparinised tubes. The draws averaged around 120 mL. The entirety of the isolated RNA underwent reverse transcription, so expressed TCRB transcripts were sequenced. Reads from naive, central memory and regulatory T cell samples averaged about 3.9 million. Profiling relied on immunoSEQ multiplex PCR, and the TCRdb table lists in-frame clones only, not all of them. Here the sample spans roughly 340,000 clones, roughly 12% being singletons.

The sample taken for sequencing was naive CD4+ T cells from blood. This TCR derives from a woman aged 18-30 years with type 1 diabetes. This chain uses TRBV4-1 with TRBJ2-3; TRBD2 might be the D (5 bases). The CDR3 nucleotides are TGCGCCAGCAGCCAATCTCCGGGGATGAGAACAGATACGCAGTATTTT. This encodes CASSQSPGMRTDTQYF.